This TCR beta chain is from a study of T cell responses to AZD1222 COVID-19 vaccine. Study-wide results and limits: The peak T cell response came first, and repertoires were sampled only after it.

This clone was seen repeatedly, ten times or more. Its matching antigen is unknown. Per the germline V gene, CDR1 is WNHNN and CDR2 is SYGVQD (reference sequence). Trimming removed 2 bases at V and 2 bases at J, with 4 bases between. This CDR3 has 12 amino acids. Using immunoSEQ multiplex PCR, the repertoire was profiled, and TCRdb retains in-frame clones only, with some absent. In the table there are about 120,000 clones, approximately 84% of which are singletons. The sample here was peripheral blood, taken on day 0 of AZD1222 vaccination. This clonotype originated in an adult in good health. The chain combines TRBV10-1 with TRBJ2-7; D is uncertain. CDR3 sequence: CASSEGPYEQYF. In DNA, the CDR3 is TGCGCCAGCAGTGAGGGCCCCTACGAGCAGTACTTC.